Listed here is a single T cell receptor (beta chain). This specimen comes from a study of cytotoxic CD8 clonotypes in ibrutinib-treated CLL. Germline CDR1 and CDR2: ENHRY and SYGVKD. Trimming took 9 bases from V and 0 from J, leaving 18 bases between them. This CDR3 is built from 17 residues. TCRdb's copy holds only in-frame clones and misses some; the assay was immunoSEQ multiplex PCR. Among 200,000 to 250,000 clones, roughly 79% were seen once, and the ten largest hold roughly an eighth. The V gene is TRBV10-3, the J gene TRBJ2-6; the D call may be TRBD1 or TRBD2 (5 bases each). The receptor's source is a human donor with chronic lymphocytic leukemia. The sequenced sample was PBMCs, obtained after 12 months of ibrutinib treatment. The CDR3 DNA reads as TGTGCCATGGGGACCGGGACCGACCACTCTGGGGCCAACGTCCTGACTTTC. Encoded protein: CAMGTGTDHSGANVLTF.